Each of the 28 T cell receptor beta chains below was sequenced from the same sample in a study of cytomegalovirus exposure and HLA in healthy donors. PCR amplification relied on 60 Vbeta primers (plus 13 Jbeta primers). Profiling relied on immunoSEQ multiplex PCR, and the TCRdb table lists in-frame clones only, not all of them. The top ten hold roughly 2% of the sample, which has roughly 250,000 clones, around four fifths seen once. The sample comprised PBMCs. These receptors came from a woman in her 40s in good health and CMV-seropositive.

The V gene is TRBV9, the J gene TRBJ2-1, with 12 bases lining up with TRBD2. The CDR3 contains 17 residues. Trimming cost V 0 bases and J 7 bases; bases outside gene matches: 8. Germline assignment: CDR1 SGDLS and CDR2 YYNGEE. CDR3 coding DNA: TGTGCCAGCAGCGTAGGGGTGGCTAGCGGGAGGGAAAATGAGCAGTTCTTC. This encodes CASSVGVASGRENEQFF.

The V call is TRBV27, the J call TRBJ2-4; tentatively, D is TRBD2 (5 bases). This CDR3 spans 13 amino acids. V was trimmed by 8 bases and J by 0 bases, leaving 8 bases between them. From germline, CDR1 is MNHEY and CDR2 SMNVEV (reference sequence). CDR3 nucleotide sequence: TGTGCCAGCTCTGCGGGAGCCAAAAACATTCAGTACTTC. Its translation: CASSAGAKNIQYF.

The V gene is TRBV5-6, the J gene TRBJ1-1, with 7 positions matching TRBD1. Germline CDR1 is SGHDT and CDR2 is YYEEEE. V trimming: 4 bases; J trimming: 3 bases; junction bases outside the gene matches: 12. CDR3 length equals 16 residues. The CDR3 DNA reads TGTGCCAGCAGCACCGTACGAGGGGGCGCCGACACTGAAGCTTTCTTT. As protein: CASSTVRGGADTEAFF.

This chain uses TRBV19 with TRBJ2-6, with 8 bases matching TRBD1. This CDR3 contains 17 residues. V lost 5 bases to trimming and J lost 1 base; unmatched junction nucleotides: 7. Germline CDR1 is LNHDA and CDR2 is SQIVND (reference sequence). Here the CDR3 DNA reads TGTGCCAGTAGTGCCGGGACAGGTGTTTCTGGGGCCAACGTCCTGACTTTC. It codes for CASSAGTGVSGANVLTF.

The chain joins TRBV7-2 to TRBJ1-2; D is unclear. The CDR3 length is 13 residues. The V gene's germline CDR1 is SGHTA and CDR2 FQGNSA. V was trimmed by 3 bases and J by 4 bases, leaving 9 bases between them. This chain's CDR3 is CASSLDGGYGYTF. The CDR3 nucleotides are TGTGCCAGCAGCTTGGACGGAGGCTATGGCTACACCTTC.

V usage is TRBV5-6 and J usage is TRBJ2-1, with 11 bases fitting TRBD2. The CDR3 has 15 amino acids. Germline CDR1 SGHDT, CDR2 YYEEEE. Losses at the gene ends were 3 bases for V and 4 bases for J; bases not matched to a gene: 3. The CDR3 region is CASSSSSGRYNEQFF. The CDR3 DNA follows: TGTGCCAGCAGCTCTTCTAGCGGGAGGTACAATGAGCAGTTCTTC.

The chain carries TRBV30 and TRBJ1-4, with 7 bases aligning to TRBD1. The CDR3 extends over 15 amino acids. J lost 8 bases, V lost 3 bases, and 12 bases had no gene match. Germline CDR1 reads GTSNPN; CDR2 reads SVGIG (reference sequence). For the CDR3, the DNA is TGTGCCTGGAGCCAGACGACAGGGATGGGGGAAAAACTGTTTTTT. Its translation is CAWSQTTGMGEKLFF.

This clone came up once. The chain has TRBV18 and TRBJ1-1; D is uncertain. This CDR3 contains 13 residues. The ends were cut back, 0 bases at V and 8 bases at J, with 10 bases in the middle. Looked up from germline, CDR1 is KGHSH and CDR2 is LQKENI. The chain's CDR3 is CASSPPGSSEAFF. The CDR3 bases are TGTGCCAGCTCACCACCGGGGAGCTCCGAAGCTTTCTTT.

Only one count was recorded for this clone. The chain uses TRBV28 and TRBJ1-2; a weak D match, TRBD1 (6 bases). Germline CDR1 is MDHEN and CDR2 is SYDVKM. V lost 4 bases to trimming and J lost 1 base, with 13 bases between them. The CDR3 runs to 15 residues. CDR3 residues: CASSSGRTVNYGYTF. The CDR3 DNA is TGTGCCAGCAGTTCGGGAAGGACAGTTAACTATGGCTACACCTTC.

CDR3: CASSELASEQYF. Here the CDR3 DNA reads TGTGCCAGCAGTGAACTAGCGAGTGAGCAGTACTTC. The chain employs TRBV6-1 and TRBJ2-7, with D perhaps TRBD2 (6 bases). This CDR3 is built from 12 residues. CDR1 and CDR2 (germline): MNHNS, SASEGT. The V end was cut by 2 bases, the J end by 7 bases, with 9 bases between.

The rearrangement links TRBV28 to TRBJ2-7; the match to TRBD1 covers 7 bases. The CDR3 spans 16 residues. Looked up from germline, CDR1 is MDHEN and CDR2 is SYDVKM. The ends lost 6 bases at V and 0 bases at J; junction bases unmatched: 11. The CDR3 protein is CASRRDRAAPSYEQYF. CDR3 bases: TGTGCCAGCAGGCGAGACAGGGCTGCCCCCTCCTACGAGCAGTACTTC. The full variable domain, rest sourced from reference TRBV28 and TRBJ2-7, is DVKVTQSSRYLVKRTGEKVFLECVQDMDHENMFWYRQDPGLGLRLIYFSYDVKMKEKGDIPEGYSVSREKKERFSLILESASTNQTSMYLCASRRDRAAPSYEQYFGPGTRLTVT.

In the case of this clone: The sample contains more than one DNA sequence encoding this CDR3. V and J are TRBV28 and TRBJ2-6, with D possibly TRBD2 on 6 matching bases. V lost 3 bases and J lost 0, with 6 bases in between. CDR3 size: 15 residues. Germline assignment: CDR1 MDHEN and CDR2 SYDVKM. This CDR3 is CASSLGGSGANVLTF. The CDR3 region has the DNA TGTGCCAGCAGTTTGGGGGGCTCTGGGGCCAACGTCCTGACTTTC.

This CDR3 reads CASSLGLANEQFF. As DNA, the CDR3 is TGTGCCAGCAGCTTAGGGCTTGCCAATGAGCAGTTCTTC. V gene TRBV7-6 combines with J gene TRBJ2-1; D gene unclear. V lost 1 base and J lost 6, with 7 bases in between. The CDR3 spans 13 residues. The germline gives CDR1 SGHVS, CDR2 FNYEAQ.

V usage is TRBV18 and J usage is TRBJ2-7; D perhaps matches TRBD1 (6 bases). Germline assignment: CDR1 KGHSH and CDR2 LQKENI. V was shortened by 1 base and J by 6 bases, with 10 bases between the two germline ends. The CDR3 sequence is 13 residues long. The CDR3 is CASSPQGVGEQYF. CDR3 DNA sequence: TGTGCCAGCTCACCACAGGGGGTGGGCGAGCAGTACTTC.

This clone was seen only a few times. The V call is TRBV10-3, the J call TRBJ2-2, with 8 nucleotides matching TRBD2. Germline assignment: CDR1 ENHRY and CDR2 SYGVKD. This CDR3 is 15 amino acids long. Trimming cost V 4 bases and J 1 base; bases outside gene matches: 2. Here the CDR3 reads CAISGLAGNTGELFF. CDR3 nucleotide sequence: TGTGCCATCAGTGGGCTAGCGGGGAACACCGGGGAGCTGTTTTTT.

This sequence joins TRBV4-3 and TRBJ1-2, with TRBD1 matching 9 bases. The CDR3 totals 17 residues. With 0 bases clipped from V and 4 bases from J, the junction kept 9 bases outside the gene matches. The germline V gene has CDR1 LGHNA and CDR2 YSLEER. CDR3 sequence: CASSQDELGQGLYGYTF. The DNA for the CDR3 is TGCGCCAGCAGCCAAGATGAGTTGGGACAGGGACTCTATGGCTACACCTTC.

The rearrangement uses TRBV19 and TRBJ1-1; D unresolved. The V end lost 7 bases, the J end lost 6 bases, and 24 bases lay between the germline ends. CDR1 and CDR2 from the germline V gene are LNHDA and SQIVND (reference sequence). The CDR3 extends over 16 amino acids. CDR3 sequence reads: CASKRGGREPGAEAFF. The CDR3 DNA sequence: TGTGCCAGTAAAAGAGGAGGGAGGGAGCCGGGCGCTGAAGCTTTCTTT.

The V call is TRBV21-1, the J call TRBJ2-2; the table's D gene call, TRBD2, was not cross checked with the DNA. TRBV21-1 represents a pseudogene. The CDR3 runs 16 residues. For the CDR3, the DNA is TGTGCCAGCAGCAAAGCGAGGGTAGCGGACACCGGGGAGCTGTTTTTT. Protein: CASSKARVADTGELFF.

V and J are TRBV27 and TRBJ2-7; tentatively, D is TRBD1 (6 bases). Trimming pared 2 bases from V and 2 bases from J, leaving 10 bases between. The CDR3 is made up of 14 amino acids. Germline V gene sequence: CDR1 MNHEY, CDR2 SMNVEV (reference sequence). The CDR3 reads CASSLRRGPYEQYF. In DNA form, the CDR3 reads TGTGCCAGCAGTTTACGCAGGGGACCCTACGAGCAGTACTTC.

This chain joins TRBV28 and TRBJ2-2; unclear D gene. Germline V gene data show CDR1 as MDHEN and CDR2 as SYDVKM. The CDR3 is 15 residues long. V was shortened by 0 bases and J by 8 bases, with 13 bases between the two germline ends. The CDR3 nucleotides read TGTGCCAGCAGTTTATGGTGGAGAGGCTCGGGGGAGCTGTTTTTT. This gives the protein CASSLWWRGSGELFF.

This clone was seen once. This sequence joins TRBV19 and TRBJ2-6; 7 positions match TRBD2. V lost 11 bases, J lost 0 bases, and 1 base stayed unmatched. The CDR3 totals 13 residues. The germline V gene has CDR1 LNHDA and CDR2 SQIVND (reference sequence). In DNA form, the CDR3 reads TGTGCCGCGGGAGCCTCTGGGGCCAACGTCCTGACTTTC. Its protein is CAAGASGANVLTF.

This clone was observed a few times. The rearrangement uses TRBV15 and TRBJ2-3; 8 bases are shared with TRBD2. The germline CDR1 and CDR2 sequences are LNHNV and YYDKDF (reference sequence). CDR3 length: 16 amino acids. V was pared by 5 bases and J by 0 bases, with 7 bases of the junction left unmatched. The chain's CDR3 is CATSSGLALSTDTQYF. The CDR3 nucleotides read TGTGCCACCAGCTCCGGACTAGCCCTCAGCACAGATACGCAGTATTTT.

J is TRBJ2-7 and V is TRBV28; TRBD1 aligns across 8 bases. The CDR3 length is 16 residues. In germline, CDR1 is MDHEN, CDR2 SYDVKM. J was trimmed by 6 bases and V by 6 bases; bases with no gene match: 16. CDR3 sequence (DNA): TGTGCCAGCAGCCCGCAGGACAGGGTGCTCAGACCCGAGCAGTACTTC. Protein product: CASSPQDRVLRPEQYF.

The rearrangement links TRBV30 to TRBJ1-1, with 7 bases that match TRBD1. The J segment lost 3 bases and the V segment lost 2 bases, leaving 18 bases of the junction unmatched. The CDR3 extends over 18 amino acids. Germline V gene sequence: CDR1 GTSNPN, CDR2 SVGIG (reference sequence). CDR3 nucleotide sequence: TGTGCCTGGAGTCCCCCCCCCGACATGACAGGGACGTACACTGAAGCTTTCTTT. Protein: CAWSPPPDMTGTYTEAFF.

In the case of this clone: One end of the junction is discordant with germline, which a read error may explain. CDR3 in amino acids: CASSPSPPGPNEKLFF. CDR3 DNA: TGTGCTAGCAGCCCCAGCCCCCCAGGGCCGAATGAAAAACTGTTTTTT. The J gene is TRBJ1-4, the V gene TRBV7-7; a possible D gene is TRBD1 (5 bases). From germline, CDR1 is SSHAT and CDR2 FNYEAQ (reference sequence). The CDR3 spans 16 residues. The whole variable domain, filled in from reference TRBV7-7 and TRBJ1-4, reads GAGVSQSPRYKVTKRGQDVTLRCDPISSHATLYWYQQALGQGPEFLTYFNYEAQPDKSGLPSDRFSAERPEGSISTLTIQRTEQRDSAMYRCASSPSPPGPNEKLFFGSGTQLSVL.

CDR3 DNA sequence: TGTGCCAGCAGTTTATCCCCCCGGGACAGGGGCGTCATTTACAATGAGCAGTTCTTC. This codes for CASSLSPRDRGVIYNEQFF. The chain recombines TRBV27 with TRBJ2-1; TRBD1 agrees at 10 bases. Germline V gene data show CDR1 as MNHEY and CDR2 as SMNVEV (reference sequence). Losses at the gene ends were 0 bases for V and 4 bases for J; bases not matched to a gene: 12. The length of the CDR3 is 19 residues.

This CDR3 reads CAWGGTSGSYEQYF. CDR3 DNA sequence: TGTGCCTGGGGGGGGACTAGCGGGAGCTACGAGCAGTACTTC. The chain links TRBV30 to TRBJ2-7; 14 nucleotides agree with TRBD2. The ends lost 5 bases at V and 3 bases at J; junction bases unmatched: 3. CDR1 and CDR2 (germline): GTSNPN, SVGIG (reference sequence). The CDR3 sequence is 14 residues long. Supplemented by reference TRBV30 and TRBJ2-7, the full variable domain reads SQTIHQWPATLVQPVGSPLSLECTVEGTSNPNLYWYRQAAGRGLQLLFYSVGIGQISSEVPQNLSASRPQDRQFILSSKKLLLSDSGFYLCAWGGTSGSYEQYFGPGTRLTVT.

V and J are TRBV5-8 and TRBJ2-5, with 10 bases matching TRBD1. V lost 7 bases and J lost 4; bases outside the gene matches: 13. The germline gives CDR1 SGHTS, CDR2 YDEGEE. This CDR3 contains 16 residues. Written as DNA, the CDR3 is TGTGCCAGCCGTCCGGGACAGGGGTCTCTACGAGAGACCCAGTACTTC. Its translation is CASRPGQGSLRETQYF.